Below, one T cell receptor beta chain is given with its context. No antigen is known for it. This specimen belongs to a study of Ad26.COV2.S vaccination and SARS-CoV-2 variants. Across the study: The vaccine Ad26.COV2.S was put into the muscle once, or twice with 56 days between. Study findings and constraints: Vaccine and placebo groups showed comparable non-spike TCR breadth.

Described treatment: about 20 received Ad26.COV2.S at low or high dose, single or two shots; 5 received placebo; per-sample allocation not given. Samples were taken on day 63 after the first vaccine or placebo injection. The V gene's germline CDR1 is SGHTA and CDR2 FQGTGA. The V and J ends lost 5 bases and 3 bases respectively, with 20 bases between them. This CDR3 is 17 amino acids long. The repertoire was sequenced with immunoSEQ multiplex PCR; TCRdb's copy has only in-frame clones and lacks some. Of 510,000 or so clones in the sample, about 83% were seen once. The receptor was derived from a person aged 18-60 years who received the Ad26.COV2.S COVID-19 vaccine or a placebo. Source: peripheral blood, taken in a trial of Ad26.COV2.S vaccine versus placebo. This rearrangement joins TRBV7-3 to TRBJ2-4; D tentatively reads TRBD1 or TRBD2 (5 bases each). CDR3 sequence reads: CASSPPEATRGKNIQYF. CDR3 coding DNA: TGTGCCAGCAGCCCACCCGAGGCTACGAGGGGCAAAAACATTCAGTACTTC.